The 7 T cell receptor beta chains below were found in one sample sequenced in a study of shared clonotypes between healthy human individuals. Assay: immunoSEQ multiplex PCR; the TCRdb copy retains only in-frame clones and omits some. The sample includes over a million clones, over 95% seen only once; the top ten take roughly 1.2%. Input material: naive CD4+ T cells sorted from blood. Documented subset: CD45RA+ positively selected. The receptors were gathered from a man aged 30-40 years in good health.

A word on this clone: The sample holds other DNA sequences that translate to the same CDR3. V gene TRBV4-1 combines with J gene TRBJ1-5; D is uncertain. From germline, CDR1 is MGHRA and CDR2 YSYEKL. The CDR3 extends over 15 amino acids. Trimming cost V 0 bases and J 1 base, with 7 bases left between them. CDR3 in DNA: TGCGCCAGCAGCCAAGATCGGGGAAGCAATCAGCCCCAGCATTTT. Translation gives CASSQDRGSNQPQHF.

The gene calls are TRBV5-4 and TRBJ2-3; D perhaps matches TRBD1 (6 bases). The germline gives CDR1 SGHNT, CDR2 YYREEE (reference sequence). The CDR3 consists of 15 residues. Deletions cut 4 bases from V and 0 bases from J, with 12 bases between. DNA for the CDR3: TGTGCCAGCAGCACCCAGGGGCGGAGCACAGATACGCAGTATTTT. Amino acid sequence: CASSTQGRSTDTQYF.

The gene calls are TRBV18 and TRBJ1-5; TRBD1 might be the D (5 bases). CDR1 is KGHSH and CDR2 is LQKENI in the germline V gene. The CDR3 covers 13 residues. Trimming stripped 8 bases from V and 4 bases from J, with 12 bases between. CDR3 DNA sequence: TGTGCCAGCGCCCGGGACGAGAATCAGCCCCAGCATTTT. Encoded protein: CASARDENQPQHF.

The V gene is TRBV19, the J gene TRBJ1-2, with 7 bases matching TRBD1. Unmatched junction bases numbered 8, after V lost 8 bases and J lost 2 bases. Germline V gene sequence: CDR1 LNHDA, CDR2 SQIVND (reference sequence). The CDR3 is made up of 14 amino acids. In nucleotides, the CDR3 is TGTGCCAGTTGGTCAGGGGGATCAAACTATGGCTACACCTTC. Translation gives CASWSGGSNYGYTF.

The chain employs TRBV19 and TRBJ1-5, with D possibly being TRBD1 (5 bases). This CDR3 is 16 amino acids long. The V and J ends lost 5 bases and 0 bases respectively, with 14 bases between them. In germline, CDR1 is LNHDA, CDR2 SQIVND (reference sequence). CDR3 residues: CASSHMGLHSNQPQHF. CDR3 in DNA: TGTGCCAGTAGTCATATGGGGCTCCATAGCAATCAGCCCCAGCATTTT.

V gene TRBV19 combines with J gene TRBJ2-1, with D maybe TRBD1 (6 bases). Trimming removed 0 bases at V and 8 bases at J, with 11 bases between. Germline CDR1 reads LNHDA; CDR2 reads SQIVND (reference sequence). CDR3 length: 14 residues. The CDR3 is CASSIDTGSDEQFF. The CDR3 bases are TGTGCCAGTAGTATAGATACAGGGAGCGATGAGCAGTTCTTC. Based on the CDR3 plus reference TRBV19 and TRBJ2-1, the full variable domain is DGGITQSPKYLFRKEGQNVTLSCEQNLNHDAMYWYRQDPGQGLRLIYYSQIVNDFQKGDIAEGYSVSREKKESFPLTVTSAQKNPTAFYLCASSIDTGSDEQFFGPGTRLTVL.

This chain connects TRBV7-8 to TRBJ1-1; 7 bases are shared with TRBD1. This CDR3 has 14 amino acids. The germline gives CDR1 SGHVS, CDR2 FQNEAQ. J gave up 4 bases and V 5 bases, and 7 bases lay outside the gene matches. CDR3 protein: CASSHRQGGTEAFF. CDR3 nucleotides: TGTGCCAGCAGCCACCGACAGGGAGGCACTGAAGCTTTCTTT.